The 2 T cell receptor beta chains presented below share a single source sample, sequenced in a study of shared clonotypes between healthy human individuals. Using immunoSEQ multiplex PCR, the repertoire was profiled, and TCRdb retains in-frame clones only, with some absent. This repertoire shows about 2 million clones, roughly 94% found once; its top ten account for around 0.13%. Sequenced material: naive CD4+ T cells sorted from blood. Subset here: CD45RA+ positively selected. The receptors derive from a man between 18 and 35 years old in good health.

The chain uses TRBV27 and TRBJ2-7, with 9 nucleotides matching TRBD1. The trim removed 6 bases at V and 5 bases at J, leaving 8 bases unmatched. CDR1 and CDR2 from the germline V gene are MNHEY and SMNVEV (reference sequence). The CDR3 spans 14 residues. The CDR3 loop reads CASSLGTGLNEQYF. For the CDR3, the DNA is TGTGCCAGCAGCCTCGGGACAGGGCTCAACGAGCAGTACTTC.

V is TRBV9 and J is TRBJ2-3; D gene uncertain. Trimming removed 0 bases from V and 1 base from J, with 18 bases in between. Germline CDR1 reads SGDLS; CDR2 reads YYNGEE. This CDR3 has 18 residues. The CDR3 sequence: CASSVGRFLYTGTDTQYF. The CDR3 nucleotides read TGTGCCAGCAGCGTAGGAAGGTTTCTCTATACTGGCACAGATACGCAGTATTTT.